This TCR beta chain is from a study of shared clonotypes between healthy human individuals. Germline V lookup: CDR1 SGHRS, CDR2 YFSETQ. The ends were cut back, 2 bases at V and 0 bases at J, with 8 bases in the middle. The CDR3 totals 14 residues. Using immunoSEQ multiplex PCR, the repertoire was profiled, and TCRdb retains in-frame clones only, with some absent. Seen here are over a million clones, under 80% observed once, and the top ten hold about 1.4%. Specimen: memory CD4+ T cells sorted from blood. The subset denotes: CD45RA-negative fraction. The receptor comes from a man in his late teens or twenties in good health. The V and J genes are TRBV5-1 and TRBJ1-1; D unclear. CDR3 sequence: CASSFNSMNTEAFF. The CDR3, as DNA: TGCGCCAGCAGCTTCAACAGCATGAACACTGAAGCTTTCTTT.